These T cell receptor beta chains were read from a single sample in a study of T cell responses to AZD1222 COVID-19 vaccine. TCRdb keeps only in-frame clones here, not all; method: immunoSEQ multiplex PCR. The table includes tens of thousands of clones, approximately 84% detected once. This specimen was peripheral blood, taken on day 0 of AZD1222 vaccination. Receptor source: an adult in good health. Each CDR3 is given with its conserved first and last residue. The order of the fields is clone size, V gene, D gene, J gene, CDR3 length, CDR3 protein, CDR3 DNA. D genes are given only for firm matches. Only some rows state a clone size, as once, few, many or a class for expanded clones.

NA,TRBV3-1/TRBV3-2,TRBD2,TRBJ2-3,15,CASSPSGGATDTQYF,TGTGCCAGCAGCCCTAGCGGGGGGGCCACAGATACGCAGTATTTT
once,TRBV27,NA,TRBJ2-1,13,CASSLGSPAVAFF,TGTGCCAGCAGTTTAGGCTCACCAGCTGTGGCGTTCTTC
NA,TRBV7-2,NA,TRBJ2-2,16,CASSLAGGTNTGELFF,TGTGCCAGCAGCTTAGCTGGCGGGACGAACACCGGGGAGCTGTTTTTT
NA,TRBV2,NA,TRBJ1-1,12,CASSESGEEAFF,TGTGCCAGCAGTGAATCAGGGGAGGAAGCTTTCTTT
NA,TRBV2,TRBD2,TRBJ2-1,12,CASTGLAGLQFF,TGTGCCAGCACGGGACTAGCGGGGCTCCAGTTCTTC
NA,TRBV1,NA,TRBJ1-4,15,CTSSRSGPLNEKLFF,TGCACCAGCAGCCGATCCGGGCCGTTGAATGAAAAACTGTTTTTT
NA,TRBV6-5,NA,TRBJ1-1,14,CASSYFDTNTEAFF,TGTGCCAGCAGTTACTTCGACACGAACACTGAAGCTTTCTTT
NA,TRBV24-1,TRBD1,TRBJ2-2,14,CATGQGRNTGELFF,TGTGCCACCGGACAGGGGAGGAACACCGGGGAGCTGTTTTTT
NA,TRBV27,NA,TRBJ1-5,13,CASSLQGRQPQHF,TGTGCCAGCAGTTTACAGGGACGTCAGCCCCAGCATTTT
NA,TRBV27,NA,TRBJ1-5,11,CASSLPQPQHF,TGTGCCAGCAGCCTACCTCAGCCCCAGCATTTT
once,TRBV19,NA,TRBJ1-2,13,CASSDQGYYGYTF,TGTGCCAGTAGCGATCAGGGGTATTATGGCTACACCTTC
few,TRBV5-1,TRBD1,TRBJ1-1,15,CASSLDPGTGAEAFF,TGCGCCAGCAGCTTGGATCCAGGGACAGGCGCTGAAGCTTTCTTT
NA,TRBV5-4,NA,TRBJ1-2,14,CASSLGGSNYGYTF,TGTGCCAGCAGCTTGGGGGGGAGTAACTATGGCTACACCTTC
once,TRBV3-1/TRBV3-2,NA,TRBJ1-1,13,CASSLGPNTEAFF,TGTGCCAGCAGTCTGGGACCCAACACTGAAGCTTTCTTT
NA,TRBV30,NA,TRBJ2-7,11,CAWSVGQIQYF,TGTGCCTGGAGTGTTGGACAGATCCAGTACTTC
NA,TRBV19,NA,TRBJ2-2,16,CASSIVGGGRPGELFF,TGTGCCAGTAGTATAGTCGGAGGGGGTCGTCCCGGGGAGCTGTTTTTT
once,TRBV2,NA,TRBJ2-3,15,CASRDNGVGTDTQYF,TGTGCCAGCAGAGACAACGGAGTTGGCACAGATACGCAGTATTTT
NA,TRBV19,TRBD2,TRBJ2-2,17,CASSIPGLAENTGELFF,TGTGCCAGTAGTATCCCCGGACTAGCGGAGAACACCGGGGAGCTGTTTTTT
NA,TRBV12-3/TRBV12-4,NA,TRBJ1-1,10,CASSNTEAFF,TGTGCCAGCTCGAACACTGAAGCTTTCTTT
NA,TRBV7-8,NA,TRBJ2-7,15,CASSLSVQGVDEQYF,TGTGCCAGCAGCTTATCGGTACAGGGAGTCGATGAGCAGTACTTC
once,TRBV12-3/TRBV12-4,TRBD1,TRBJ2-7,13,CASRPDRGYEQYF,TGTGCCAGCAGGCCTGACAGGGGGTACGAGCAGTACTTC
NA,TRBV7-2,NA,TRBJ2-7,13,CASSFAGLFEQYF,TGTGCCAGCAGCTTCGCGGGACTTTTCGAGCAGTACTTC
NA,TRBV3-1/TRBV3-2,NA,TRBJ2-3,14,CASSQSGSTDTQYF,TGTGCCAGCAGCCAGTCAGGGAGTACAGATACGCAGTATTTT
NA,TRBV6-2/TRBV6-3,TRBD1,TRBJ2-1,11,CASSTEGAQFF,TGTGCCAGCAGCACCGAGGGGGCGCAGTTCTTC
NA,TRBV5-5,NA,TRBJ1-3,14,CASSSGTSGNTIYF,TGTGCCAGCAGCTCGGGTACCTCTGGAAACACCATATATTTT
once,TRBV2,NA,TRBJ2-1,13,CASSITRILGQFF,TGTGCCAGCAGTATCACTAGAATTCTTGGGCAGTTCTTC